The rows below give T cell receptor beta chains drawn from one sample of a study of cytomegalovirus exposure and HLA in healthy donors. Here immunoSEQ multiplex PCR was the method, and the copy in TCRdb shows in-frame clones only, minus some. The sample has 110,000 to 150,000 clones; 80% to 90% are singletons. Sample: PBMCs. All receptors derive from a young woman in good health and CMV-seropositive. Each CDR3 is given with its conserved first and last residue. A D gene is named only where the DNA matches it firmly. The listing skips clone size in some rows; elsewhere it reads once, few, many or a size class.

>TRBD1|14|NA|TRBJ1-1|TRBV28
TGTGCCAGCAGCCTCTACCAGGGGGGCACTGAAGCTTTCTTT
CASSLYQGGTEAFF
>NA|13|NA|TRBJ2-1|TRBV11-3
TGTGCCAGCAGCCTGACGGTACCGGGTGAGCAGTTCTTC
CASSLTVPGEQFF
>NA|13|NA|TRBJ1-4|TRBV7-6
TGTGCCAGCAGCTTAGCGAGTAATGAAAAACTGTTTTTT
CASSLASNEKLFF
>TRBD2|17|NA|TRBJ2-7|TRBV15
TGTGCCACCAGCAGAGGGGAAGCGGGGGGGCCAGGAGGCGAGCAGTACTTC
CATSRGEAGGPGGEQYF
>TRBD2|18|NA|TRBJ2-2|TRBV2
TGTGCCAGCAGGGTAGGGACTAGCGGGCCCGCGGGCACCGGGGAGCTGTTTTTT
CASRVGTSGPAGTGELFF
>NA|18|NA|TRBJ2-3|TRBV15
TGTGCCACCAGCAGTTCTCATTTCGAGACAGCGCTGGCAGATACGCAGTATTTT
CATSSSHFETALADTQYF
>TRBD1|14|NA|TRBJ1-5|TRBV19
TGTGCCAGTAGTACGGACAGGGGAAATCAGCCCCAGCATTTT
CASSTDRGNQPQHF
>TRBD1|15|NA|TRBJ1-1|TRBV9
TGTGCCAGCAGCCCGCGGACAGGGCCGAACACTGAAGCTTTCTTT
CASSPRTGPNTEAFF
>NA|15|NA|TRBJ1-5|TRBV5-5
TGTGCCAGCAGCCCCAGGGAGGCGGCTTCCCAGCCCCAGCATTTT
CASSPREAASQPQHF
>NA|13|NA|TRBJ1-2|TRBV16
TGTGCCAGCAGTCCCACGCAGGACTATGGCTACACCTTC
CASSPTQDYGYTF
>TRBD2|16|NA|TRBJ2-1|TRBV6-5
TGTGCCAGCAGTTACTCAGGGGCGGGGGGCAACAATGAGCAGTTCTTC
CASSYSGAGGNNEQFF
>NA|14|NA|TRBJ1-6|TRBV14
TGTGCCAGCAGCCAAGGGTCCGGCGGCCTACCCCTCCACTTT
CASSQGSGGLPLHF
>TRBD2|14|NA|TRBJ2-1|TRBV10-2
TGCGCCAGCAGTCTACTAGCGGCGTACAATGAGCAGTTCTTC
CASSLLAAYNEQFF
>TRBD1|15|NA|TRBJ2-7|TRBV13
TGTGCCAGCAGCTACGGGGGACAGGGGTTTCGGGAGCAGTACTTC
CASSYGGQGFREQYF
>NA|13|NA|TRBJ2-7|TRBV5-1
TGCGCCAGCAGCTTGGCGGTCTCCTACGAGCAGTACTTC
CASSLAVSYEQYF
>NA|11|NA|TRBJ1-2|TRBV28
TGTGCCAGCAGTGAGGGGGATGGCTACACCTTC
CASSEGDGYTF
>NA|14|NA|TRBJ2-1|TRBV4-3
TGCGCCAGCAGTGTAGGAGCCTCCTACAATGAGCAGTTCTTC
CASSVGASYNEQFF
>NA|14|NA|TRBJ1-4|TRBV9
TGTGCCAGCAGCGTAAGCGGGGCTAATGAAAAACTGTTTTTT
CASSVSGANEKLFF
>TRBD1|15|NA|TRBJ1-3|TRBV7-3
TGTGCCAGCAGCCCGACAGGGAGCGCTGGAAACACCATATATTTT
CASSPTGSAGNTIYF
>NA|14|NA|TRBJ1-5|TRBV9
TGTGCCAGCAGCGTAGACGGTGGCAATCAGCCCCAGCATTTT
CASSVDGGNQPQHF
>NA|15|NA|TRBJ1-5|TRBV28
TGTGCCAGCAGAGGACAGCCCTATAGCAATCAGCCCCAGCATTTT
CASRGQPYSNQPQHF
>TRBD1|14|NA|TRBJ1-5|TRBV30
TGTGCCTGGAGTCCGGGACAGGGGCTTCAGCCCCAGCATTTT
CAWSPGQGLQPQHF
>TRBD1|14|NA|TRBJ2-1|TRBV7-9
TGTGCAACAACCCGGGACAGGGGGGACAATGAGCAGTTCTTC
CATTRDRGDNEQFF
>NA|13|NA|TRBJ2-5|TRBV28
TGTGCCAGCAGTTTATCAGGGCAAGAGACCCAGTACTTC
CASSLSGQETQYF
>NA|15|NA|TRBJ2-7|TRBV6-6
TGTGCCAGCAGTAACCGACAGGAAATCTCCTACGAGCAGTACTTC
CASSNRQEISYEQYF
>TRBD2|14|few|TRBJ2-4|TRBV19
TGTGCCAGTACCGCGGGGGGTCCCAAAAACATTCAGTACTTC
CASTAGGPKNIQYF
>NA|16|NA|TRBJ1-4|TRBV19
TGTGCCAGTAGTATCTACGGGGATGGGTCTAATGAAAAACTGTTTTTT
CASSIYGDGSNEKLFF
>NA|13|NA|TRBJ2-7|TRBV5-1
TGCGCCAGCAGCTTGGAACAGGGGAGGCTCCGATACTTC
CASSLEQGRLRYF
>TRBD1|13|NA|TRBJ1-2|TRBV15
TGTGCCACCAGCGGTCAGGGGGTCTATGGCTACACCTTC
CATSGQGVYGYTF
>NA|9|NA|TRBJ2-6|TRBV6-1
TGTGCCGTTACTTCACCCCTGACTTTC
CAVTSPLTF
>NA|15|NA|TRBJ1-4|TRBV5-1
TGCGCCAGCAGCTTGGCCAGGGGAACTAATGAAAAACTGTTTTTT
CASSLARGTNEKLFF
>TRBD2|15|NA|TRBJ2-5|TRBV5-4
TGTGCCAGCAGCCTACCCGGGACTAGCGGCGAAGAAGAGTACTTC
CASSLPGTSGEEEYF
>NA|15|NA|TRBJ2-7|TRBV30
TGTGCCTGGAGCCCCCGGATGGAGCAGATTTACGAGCAGTACTTC
CAWSPRMEQIYEQYF
>NA|15|NA|TRBJ1-6|TRBV9
TGTGCCAGCAGCCCAAGATCAGGGAATAATTCACCCCTCCACTTT
CASSPRSGNNSPLHF
>NA|14|NA|TRBJ1-5|TRBV28
TGTGCCAGCAGTCGGGGAATAAGCAATCAGCCCCAGCATTTT
CASSRGISNQPQHF
>NA|13|NA|TRBJ2-3|TRBV6-5
TGTGCCAGCAGTCAAGGACGGAGCGGGACGCAGTATTTT
CASSQGRSGTQYF
>TRBD2|14|once|TRBJ2-1|TRBV7-6
TGTGCCAGCAGCTTGGGCGGGGGGGCTGTTGAGCAGTTCTTC
CASSLGGGAVEQFF
>NA|14|NA|TRBJ1-1|TRBV10-3
TGTGCCATCAGTGAGTCTGCAGGGGACACTGAAGCTTTCTTT
CAISESAGDTEAFF
>NA|13|NA|TRBJ1-2|TRBV28
TGTGCCAGCAGTTTGGGGACAAACTATGGCTACACCTTC
CASSLGTNYGYTF
>NA|16|NA|TRBJ1-4|TRBV7-9
TGTGCCAGCAGCTTAGCGGGGGCTGATTGGGATGAAAAACTGTTTTTT
CASSLAGADWDEKLFF
>NA|14|NA|TRBJ1-1|TRBV4-1
TGCGCCAGCAGCCAAGTTCATGTGAACACTGAAGCTTTCTTT
CASSQVHVNTEAFF
>NA|11|NA|TRBJ1-2|TRBV19
TGTGCCAGTCGGTTCGGCTATGGCTACACCTTC
CASRFGYGYTF
>TRBD2|16|NA|TRBJ2-3|TRBV7-8
TGTGCCAGCAGCTTAGGCCCAGCGGGGACCACAGATACGCAGTATTTT
CASSLGPAGTTDTQYF
>NA|14|NA|TRBJ1-5|TRBV19
TGTGCCAGTAGTTCATTCGGAGGGAATCAGCCCCAGCATTTT
CASSSFGGNQPQHF
>NA|14|once|TRBJ2-3|TRBV13
TGTGCCAGCAGCTTACCTAGGCCCACAGATACGCAGTATTTT
CASSLPRPTDTQYF
>NA|13|NA|TRBJ1-4|TRBV2
TGTGCGTTCAATCGGGGGTTTGGGGAAAAACTGTTTTTT
CAFNRGFGEKLFF
>NA|16|NA|TRBJ2-2|TRBV5-1
TGCGCCAGCAGCCCGGGATCCCGGGTCAACACCGGGGAGCTGTTTTTT
CASSPGSRVNTGELFF
>NA|16|NA|TRBJ2-3|TRBV27
TGTGCCAGCAGTTGGGGTGTGGCGGGGAGCACAGATACGCAGTATTTT
CASSWGVAGSTDTQYF
>TRBD1|17|NA|TRBJ2-7|TRBV28
TGTGCCAGCAGTTTAATGGCCGTGACAGGGGCATACTACGAGCAGTACTTC
CASSLMAVTGAYYEQYF
>NA|14|few|TRBJ1-2|TRBV4-1
TGCGCCAGCAGCCAAGAGTGGGCAGTCCATGGCTACACCTTC
CASSQEWAVHGYTF
>NA|14|NA|TRBJ1-1|TRBV19
TGTGCCAGTAGTGAGGGATCTTTGAACACTGAAGCTTTCTTT
CASSEGSLNTEAFF
>NA|14|NA|TRBJ1-2|TRBV4-3
TGCGCCAGCAGCCAAGAGGCAGGGTTGGTAGGCTACACCTTC
CASSQEAGLVGYTF
>TRBD1|15|NA|TRBJ2-7|TRBV6-6
TGTGCCAGCAGTCGACAGGGGGCGACCTCCTACGAGCAGTACTTC
CASSRQGATSYEQYF
>TRBD1|15|NA|TRBJ2-2|TRBV6-5
TGTGCCAGCACGGAGCATCAGGGGGCAACCGGGGAGCTGTTTTTT
CASTEHQGATGELFF
>NA|15|NA|TRBJ2-2|TRBV14
TGTGCCAGCAGCCCGCCGGGAGCGGCGCCCGGGGAGCTGTTTTTT
CASSPPGAAPGELFF
>TRBD1|15|NA|TRBJ2-1|TRBV9
TGTGCCAGCAGCCTAGGGGACAGGGGGTATCATGAGCAGTTCTTC
CASSLGDRGYHEQFF
>TRBD2|16|NA|TRBJ2-1|TRBV10-3
TGTGCCATCAGTGGGATAGCGGGGGGGCCGGTCAATGAGCAGTTCTTC
CAISGIAGGPVNEQFF